Sequencing of this TCR beta chain was carried out in a study of PD-1 blockade in mismatch repair-deficient tumors. Study overall: Patients had roughly twelve mismatch repair-deficient cancer types, all previously treated and progressing. General study points: Tumor-resident clones, often absent from pretreatment blood, expanded after pembrolizumab and then contracted.

Every patient had mismatch repair deficiency by PCR or immunohistochemistry. This CDR3 region has 13 residues. Deletions cut 4 bases from V and 8 bases from J, with 13 bases between. CDR1 SGDLS and CDR2 YYNGEE come from the germline V gene. Some clones are missing from TCRdb's copy, which holds only in-frame ones; the method was immunoSEQ multiplex PCR. The sample has approximately 50,000 clones, roughly 78% seen once. This clone occurred once. Its antigen is undetermined. This clonotype originated in an adult with mismatch repair-deficient cancer. The source was peripheral blood, collected 4 weeks after starting pembrolizumab. The chain is built from TRBV9 and TRBJ2-1; D gene unclear. CDR3 amino acids: CASSPPAGDEQFF. DNA for the CDR3: TGTGCCAGCAGCCCCCCGGCCGGAGATGAGCAGTTCTTC.